This TCR beta chain comes out of a study of vaccination and CD4 T cells after COVID-19. CDR3 size: 16 residues. Germline lookup yields CDR1 ENHRY and CDR2 SYGVKD. The V and J ends lost 6 bases and 8 bases respectively, with 23 bases between them. Treatment described: approximately 9-day PBMC culture with coronavirus spike peptide pools or control peptides (ViraFEST assay). Sequencing of cultured CD4+ T cell DNA used the Oncomine TCR Beta short-read assay. From the PCR reads, TCRdb called clonotypes with MiXCR, one entry per CDR3 protein. The table records tens of thousands of distinct CDR3 sequences, 64% of them present only once. Worth noting for this clonotype: Antigen unknown.

The chain combines TRBV10-3 with TRBJ2-1, with D tentatively TRBD1 or TRBD2 (5 bases each). Sequenced sample: CD4+ T cells from blood, cultured in vitro. The TCR comes from a human donor who had recovered from COVID-19. The CDR3, as DNA: TGTGCCATCAGGGGGGTATTGGGTCCCAGGCGGGATGAGCAGTTCTTC. As protein: CAIRGVLGPRRDEQFF.